This T cell receptor (beta chain) was identified during a study of radiotherapy plus CTLA-4 blockade in lung cancer. Study overall: Of the patients, more than 15% showed objective responses and about 29% attained disease control. Broader study findings: Clones derived from tumor TCRs expanded in blood after radiotherapy plus ipilimumab. Early shifts in blood T cell clones, with interferon-beta, reportedly predicted response best.

Focal radiation plus CTLA-4 blockade with ipilimumab was administered to patients who had chemo-refractory metastatic non-small-cell lung cancer. This CDR3 is built from 13 residues. V was pared by 4 bases and J by 6 bases, with 14 bases between. Germline values: CDR1 SGHNT, CDR2 YYREEE (reference sequence). Some clones are missing from TCRdb's copy, which holds only in-frame ones; the method was immunoSEQ multiplex PCR. The sample records about 110,000 clones, 81% being singletons. For this clone: Its antigen is not identified.

The origin of this receptor is a human donor with non-small cell lung cancer that progressed on radiotherapy plus ipilimumab. Some clones in this sample may be carry-over from other donors' samples. The source was peripheral blood, collected from a patient treated with radiotherapy plus ipilimumab. The chain uses TRBV5-4 and TRBJ2-7; D assignment may be TRBD1 or TRBD2 (5 bases each). CDR3 protein: CASSPGAGSEQYF. CDR3 in DNA: TGTGCCAGCAGCCCCGGGGCAGGATCCGAGCAGTACTTC.